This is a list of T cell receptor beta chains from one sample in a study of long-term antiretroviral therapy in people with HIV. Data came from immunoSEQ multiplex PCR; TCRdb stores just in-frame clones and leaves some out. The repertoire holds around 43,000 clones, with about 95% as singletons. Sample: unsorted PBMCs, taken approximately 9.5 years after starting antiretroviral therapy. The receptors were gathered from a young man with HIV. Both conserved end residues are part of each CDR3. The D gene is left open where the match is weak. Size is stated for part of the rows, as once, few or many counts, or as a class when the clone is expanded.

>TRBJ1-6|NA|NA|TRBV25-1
CASSPTGGDSPLHF
TGTGCCAGCAGTCCGACAGGTGGGGATTCACCCCTCCACTTT
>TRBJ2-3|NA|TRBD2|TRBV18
CASSYSSGVSTDTQYF
TGTGCCAGCTCATACTCTAGCGGGGTTAGCACAGATACGCAGTATTTT
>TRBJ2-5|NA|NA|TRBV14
CASSPGYQETQYF
TGTGCCAGCAGCCCCGGATATCAGGAGACCCAGTACTTC
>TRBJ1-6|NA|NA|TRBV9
CASSMGRSYNSPLHF
TGTGCCAGCAGCATGGGAAGGTCCTATAATTCACCCCTCCACTTT
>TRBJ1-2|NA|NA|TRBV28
CASRQQGLDGYTF
TGTGCCAGCAGACAGCAGGGGTTGGATGGCTACACCTTC
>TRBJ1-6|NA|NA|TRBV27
CASSFNWVYNSPLHF
TGTGCCAGCAGTTTTAACTGGGTCTATAATTCACCCCTCCACTTT
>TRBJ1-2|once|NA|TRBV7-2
CASSSTGTIYGYTF
TGTGCCAGCAGCTCCACCGGGACAATCTATGGCTACACCTTC
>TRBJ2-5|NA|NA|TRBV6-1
CASSEGSSGETQYF
TGTGCCAGCAGTGAAGGTTCGTCAGGAGAGACCCAGTACTTC
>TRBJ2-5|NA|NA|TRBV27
CASSLRLAGETQYF
TGTGCCAGCAGTTTAAGGCTAGCAGGAGAGACCCAGTACTTC
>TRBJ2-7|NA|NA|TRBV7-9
CASSLGLREQYF
TGTGCCAGCAGTCTAGGGCTCAGGGAGCAGTACTTC
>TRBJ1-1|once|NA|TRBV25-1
CASRDGEAFF
TGTGCCAGCAGGGACGGTGAAGCTTTCTTT
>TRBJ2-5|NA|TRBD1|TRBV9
CASSYRQGRSQETQYF
TGTGCCAGCAGCTACCGACAGGGGAGAAGCCAAGAGACCCAGTACTTC
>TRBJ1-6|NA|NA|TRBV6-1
CASSEARQAPNSPLHF
TGTGCCAGCAGTGAAGCCAGACAGGCCCCTAACTCACCCCTCCACTTT
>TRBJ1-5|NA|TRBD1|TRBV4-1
CASSPKDRGASGDNQPQHF
TGCGCCAGCAGCCCAAAGGACAGGGGCGCATCTGGAGACAATCAGCCCCAGCATTTT
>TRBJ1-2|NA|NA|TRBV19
CASSAGVPGNYGYTF
TGTGCCAGTAGCGCGGGGGTTCCCGGCAACTATGGCTACACCTTC
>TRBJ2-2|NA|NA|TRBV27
CASSLLGQNTGELFF
TGTGCCAGCAGTTTATTGGGACAGAACACCGGGGAGCTGTTTTTT
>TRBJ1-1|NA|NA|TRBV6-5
CASSYAENTEAFF
TGTGCCAGCAGTTACGCGGAGAACACTGAAGCTTTCTTT
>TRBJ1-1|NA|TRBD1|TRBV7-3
CASSLQGPPNTEAFF
TGTGCCAGCAGCCTACAGGGGCCGCCGAACACTGAAGCTTTCTTT
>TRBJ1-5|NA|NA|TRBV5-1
CASSPTGTPQPQHF
TGCGCCAGCAGCCCAACCGGGACACCTCAGCCCCAGCATTTT
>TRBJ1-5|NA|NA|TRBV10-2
CASSEQRYQPQHF
TGCGCCAGCAGTGAACAGCGGTATCAGCCCCAGCATTTT
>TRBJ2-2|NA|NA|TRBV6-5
CASSLSLVGAGELFF
TGTGCCAGCAGTTTGTCCCTGGTTGGGGCCGGGGAGCTGTTTTTT
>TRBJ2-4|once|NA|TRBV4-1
CASSQVPSGTKNIQYF
TGCGCCAGCAGCCAAGTTCCCTCAGGGACCAAAAACATTCAGTACTTC
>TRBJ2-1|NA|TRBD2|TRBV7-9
CASSPGLAGRQSSYNEQFF
TGTGCCAGCAGCCCGGGACTAGCGGGGAGACAGAGCTCCTACAATGAGCAGTTCTTC
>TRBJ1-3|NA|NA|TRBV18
CASSPRVQVDGNTIYF
TGTGCCAGCTCACCAAGGGTGCAGGTAGATGGAAACACCATATATTTT
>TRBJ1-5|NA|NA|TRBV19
CASRSSNQPQHF
TGTGCCAGCCGCAGTAGCAATCAGCCCCAGCATTTT
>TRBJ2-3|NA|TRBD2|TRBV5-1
CASSSGTSGDTQYF
TGCGCCAGCAGCTCAGGGACTAGCGGAGATACGCAGTATTTT
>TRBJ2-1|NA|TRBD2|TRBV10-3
CAISPKLLAGGIPVPEQFF
TGTGCCATCAGTCCCAAACTACTAGCGGGGGGGATACCGGTCCCTGAGCAGTTCTTC
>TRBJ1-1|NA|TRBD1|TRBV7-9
CASSSYRGRGTEAFF
TGTGCCAGCAGCTCATACAGGGGGCGCGGTACTGAAGCTTTCTTT
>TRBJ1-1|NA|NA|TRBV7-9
CASSPKNTEAFF
TGTGCCAGCAGCCCAAAGAACACTGAAGCTTTCTTT
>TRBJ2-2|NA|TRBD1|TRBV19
CASSVSTGAGELFF
TGTGCCAGTAGTGTTTCGACAGGGGCCGGGGAGCTGTTTTTT
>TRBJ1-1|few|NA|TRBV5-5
CASSLEQVVEVF
TGTGCCAGCAGCTTGGAGCAGGTGGTGGAGGTCTTT
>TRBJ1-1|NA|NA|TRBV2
CASSETAFEAFF
TGTGCCAGCAGTGAAACAGCGTTTGAAGCTTTCTTT
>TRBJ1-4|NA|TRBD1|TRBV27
CASSLMDRGEKLFF
TGTGCCAGCAGTCTAATGGACAGGGGTGAAAAACTGTTTTTT
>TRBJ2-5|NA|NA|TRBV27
CASSPQYGGPETQYF
TGTGCCAGCAGTCCACAATACGGGGGGCCGGAGACCCAGTACTTC
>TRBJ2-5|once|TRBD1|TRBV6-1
CASSDQTGPQETQYF
TGTGCCAGCAGTGACCAGACAGGGCCACAAGAGACCCAGTACTTC
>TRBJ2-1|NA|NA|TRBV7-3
CASRSGLGSYNEQFF
TGTGCCAGCAGATCGGGACTCGGGAGTTACAATGAGCAGTTCTTC
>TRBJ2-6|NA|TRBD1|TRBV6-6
CASSSLDRDGANVLTF
TGTGCCAGCAGTTCCCTTGACAGGGATGGGGCCAACGTCCTGACTTTC
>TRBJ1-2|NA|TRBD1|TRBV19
CASSPFEITGEDGYTF
TGTGCCAGTAGCCCTTTTGAAATCACAGGGGAGGATGGCTACACCTTC
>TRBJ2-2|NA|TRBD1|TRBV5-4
CASSLTGSTGELFF
TGTGCCAGCAGCCTGACAGGGTCGACCGGGGAGCTGTTTTTT
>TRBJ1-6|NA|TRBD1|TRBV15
CATSRDRDRGNSPLHF
TGTGCCACCAGCAGAGATCGGGACAGGGGAAATTCACCCCTCCACTTT
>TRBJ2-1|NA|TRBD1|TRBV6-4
CASSGGQGVKFF
TGTGCCAGCAGTGGGGGTCAGGGGGTTAAGTTCTTC
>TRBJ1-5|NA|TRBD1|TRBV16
CASSQSEGGIQPQHF
TGTGCCAGCAGCCAATCCGAAGGGGGCATCCAGCCCCAGCATTTT
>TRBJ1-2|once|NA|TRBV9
CASSVAEGVVYGYTF
TGTGCCAGCAGCGTAGCTGAGGGCGTTGTCTATGGCTACACCTTC
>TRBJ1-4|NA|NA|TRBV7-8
CASSLVSTLNPTNEKLFF
TGTGCCAGCAGCTTAGTATCGACTCTAAACCCCACTAATGAAAAACTGTTTTTT
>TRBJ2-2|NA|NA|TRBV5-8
CASSLYRDTGELFF
TGTGCCAGCAGCTTGTACCGGGACACCGGGGAGCTGTTTTTT
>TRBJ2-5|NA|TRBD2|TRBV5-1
CASSLRLAGGQETQYF
TGCGCCAGCAGTTTAAGACTAGCGGGGGGACAAGAGACCCAGTACTTC
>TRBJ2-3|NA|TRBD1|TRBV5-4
CASSPSDRYTDTQYF
TGTGCCAGCAGCCCCTCGGACAGGTACACAGATACGCAGTATTTT
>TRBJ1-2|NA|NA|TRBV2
CASKAPGDHHGYTF
TGTGCCAGCAAAGCCCCCGGGGACCATCATGGCTACACCTTC
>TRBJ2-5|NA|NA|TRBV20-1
CSALSAETQYF
TGCAGTGCCCTCTCCGCAGAGACCCAGTACTTC
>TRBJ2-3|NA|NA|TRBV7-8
CASSRDQTDTQYF
TGTGCCAGCAGTCGGGACCAGACAGATACGCAGTATTTT
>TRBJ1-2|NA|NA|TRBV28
CASSSGAQGYTF
TGTGCCAGCAGTTCCGGGGCGCAGGGCTACACCTTC
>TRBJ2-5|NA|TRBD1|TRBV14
CASSRGTEETQYF
TGTGCCAGCAGCCGAGGGACAGAAGAGACCCAGTACTTC
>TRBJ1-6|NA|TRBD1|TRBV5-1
CASSSGQGHSPLHF
TGCGCCAGCAGCTCGGGACAGGGACATTCACCCCTCCACTTT
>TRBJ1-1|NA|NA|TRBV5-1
CASSLAGGTWEAFF
TGCGCCAGCAGCTTGGCCGGGGGAACTTGGGAAGCTTTCTTT
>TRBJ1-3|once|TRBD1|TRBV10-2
CASRPPGTDGNTIYF
TGCGCCAGCAGACCTCCCGGGACAGATGGAAACACCATATATTTT
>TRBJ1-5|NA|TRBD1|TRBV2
CASSEGDSHNQPQHF
TGTGCCAGCAGTGAAGGGGACAGCCACAATCAGCCCCAGCATTTT
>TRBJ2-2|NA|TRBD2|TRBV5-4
CASRPSASGGSGELFF
TGTGCCAGCAGACCCAGTGCAAGCGGGGGTTCCGGGGAGCTGTTTTTT
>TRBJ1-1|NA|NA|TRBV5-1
CASSLVGGTWGAFF
TGCGCCAGCAGCTTGGTTGGAGGAACCTGGGGGGCTTTCTTT
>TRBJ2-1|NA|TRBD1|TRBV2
CASSDRQGINEQFF
TGTGCCAGCAGTGATCGACAGGGGATCAATGAGCAGTTCTTC